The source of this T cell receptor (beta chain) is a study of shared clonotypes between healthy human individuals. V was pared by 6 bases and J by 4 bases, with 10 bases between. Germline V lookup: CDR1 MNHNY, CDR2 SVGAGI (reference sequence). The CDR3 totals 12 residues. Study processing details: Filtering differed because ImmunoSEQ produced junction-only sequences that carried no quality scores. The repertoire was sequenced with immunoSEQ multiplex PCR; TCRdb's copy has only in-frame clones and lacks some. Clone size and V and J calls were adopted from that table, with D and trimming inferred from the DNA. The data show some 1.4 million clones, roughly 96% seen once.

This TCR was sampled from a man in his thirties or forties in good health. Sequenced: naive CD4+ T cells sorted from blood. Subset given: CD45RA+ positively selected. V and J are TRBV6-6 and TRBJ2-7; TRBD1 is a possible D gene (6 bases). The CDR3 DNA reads TGTGCCAGCAGCCCACAGGGTTACGAGCAGTACTTC. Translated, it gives CASSPQGYEQYF.